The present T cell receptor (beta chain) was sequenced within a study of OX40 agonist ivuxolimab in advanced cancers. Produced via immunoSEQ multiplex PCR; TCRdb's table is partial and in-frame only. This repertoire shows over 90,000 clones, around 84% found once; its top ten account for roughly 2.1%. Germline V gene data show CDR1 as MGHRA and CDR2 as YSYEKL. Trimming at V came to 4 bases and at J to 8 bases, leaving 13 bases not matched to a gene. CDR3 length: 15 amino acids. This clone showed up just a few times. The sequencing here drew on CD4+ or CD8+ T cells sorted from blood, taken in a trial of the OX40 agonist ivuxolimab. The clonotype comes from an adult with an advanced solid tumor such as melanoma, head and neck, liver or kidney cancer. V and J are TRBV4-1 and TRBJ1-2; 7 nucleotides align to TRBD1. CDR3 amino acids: CASSLVGQAKGGYTF. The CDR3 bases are TGCGCCAGCAGCCTTGTCGGACAGGCCAAAGGAGGCTACACCTTC.